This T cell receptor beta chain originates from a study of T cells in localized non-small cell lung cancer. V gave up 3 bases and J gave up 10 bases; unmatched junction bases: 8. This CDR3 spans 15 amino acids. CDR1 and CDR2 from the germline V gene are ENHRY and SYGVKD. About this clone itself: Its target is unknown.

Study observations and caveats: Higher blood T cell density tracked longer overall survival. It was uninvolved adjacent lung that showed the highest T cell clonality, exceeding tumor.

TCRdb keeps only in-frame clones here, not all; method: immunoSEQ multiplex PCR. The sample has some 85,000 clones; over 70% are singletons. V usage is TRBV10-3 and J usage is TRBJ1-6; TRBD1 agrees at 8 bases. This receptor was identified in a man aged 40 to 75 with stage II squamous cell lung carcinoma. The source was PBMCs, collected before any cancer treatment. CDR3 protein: CAISDWTGNYSPLHF. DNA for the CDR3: TGTGCCATCAGTGACTGGACAGGGAATTACTCACCCCTCCACTTT.